This is a list of T cell receptor beta chains from one sample in a study of OX40 agonist ivuxolimab in advanced cancers. Generated by immunoSEQ multiplex PCR, the TCRdb table keeps only in-frame clones and is missing some. The table includes 70,000 to 90,000 clones, about nine tenths detected once. The input for sequencing was CD4+ or CD8+ T cells sorted from blood, taken in a trial of the OX40 agonist ivuxolimab. The receptors stem from an adult with an advanced solid tumor such as melanoma, head and neck, liver or kidney cancer. CDR3s include the opening cysteine and the closing phenylalanine or tryptophan. The D gene is left open where the match is weak. Rows give clone size only sometimes, using once, few, many, or a class for an expanded clone.

clone size: few
J gene: TRBJ1-2
V gene: TRBV2
D gene: .
CDR3 DNA: TGTGCCAGTTCAGGGGAACTAAACTATGGCTACACCTTC
CDR3 protein: CASSGELNYGYTF

clone size: .
J gene: TRBJ2-1
V gene: TRBV5-4
D gene: TRBD2
CDR3 DNA: TGTGCCAGCAGCTCGATGACTAGCGGAGACAATGAGCAGTTCTTC
CDR3 protein: CASSSMTSGDNEQFF

clone size: .
J gene: TRBJ2-1
V gene: TRBV7-9
D gene: TRBD1
CDR3 DNA: TGTGCCAGCAGCTCAGGCAGGGGGTCCTACAATGAGCAGTTCTTC
CDR3 protein: CASSSGRGSYNEQFF

clone size: .
J gene: TRBJ1-6
V gene: TRBV5-1
D gene: .
CDR3 DNA: TGCGCCAGCAGCGCGTCAGGGGATAATTCACCCCTCCACTTT
CDR3 protein: CASSASGDNSPLHF

clone size: .
J gene: TRBJ2-7
V gene: TRBV5-4
D gene: TRBD2
CDR3 DNA: TGTGCCAGCAGCTTGGGGGCTAGCGGGAGTTCCGAGCAGTACTTC
CDR3 protein: CASSLGASGSSEQYF

clone size: .
J gene: TRBJ2-5
V gene: TRBV18
D gene: .
CDR3 DNA: TGTGCCAGCTCACCACCGCACGGGCAAGAGACCCAGTACTTC
CDR3 protein: CASSPPHGQETQYF

clone size: .
J gene: TRBJ1-1
V gene: TRBV18
D gene: .
CDR3 DNA: TGTGCCAGCTCACTCCGTAATGGACAGAGTGCTGAAGCTTTCTTT
CDR3 protein: CASSLRNGQSAEAFF

clone size: .
J gene: TRBJ2-7
V gene: TRBV4-3
D gene: TRBD2
CDR3 DNA: TGCGCCAGCAGCCAAGGGGCACGGGGGGGCTACGAGCAGTACTTC
CDR3 protein: CASSQGARGGYEQYF

clone size: .
J gene: TRBJ1-5
V gene: TRBV21-1
D gene: .
CDR3 DNA: TGTGCCAGCAGCAAAGAAATTGGTGGACAGGACAATCAGCCCCAGCATTTT
CDR3 protein: CASSKEIGGQDNQPQHF

clone size: .
J gene: TRBJ1-3
V gene: TRBV7-2
D gene: .
CDR3 DNA: TGTGCCAGCAGCTCAACAGGGAGTACTGGAAACACCATATATTTT
CDR3 protein: CASSSTGSTGNTIYF

clone size: .
J gene: TRBJ1-4
V gene: TRBV20-1
D gene: .
CDR3 DNA: TGCAGTGCTCCTCTTAATGAAAAACTGTTTTTT
CDR3 protein: CSAPLNEKLFF

clone size: .
J gene: TRBJ2-1
V gene: TRBV18
D gene: .
CDR3 DNA: TGTGCCAGCTCACGGGACATTTATGAGCAGTTCTTC
CDR3 protein: CASSRDIYEQFF

clone size: .
J gene: TRBJ1-1
V gene: TRBV30
D gene: .
CDR3 DNA: TGTGCCTGGAGGTTAGGGATCACTGAAGCTTTCTTT
CDR3 protein: CAWRLGITEAFF

clone size: few
J gene: TRBJ2-2
V gene: TRBV27
D gene: .
CDR3 DNA: TGTGCCAGCAGTTTGGGAGCTTCGAACACCGGGGAGCTGTTTTTT
CDR3 protein: CASSLGASNTGELFF

clone size: .
J gene: TRBJ1-1
V gene: TRBV10-2
D gene: .
CDR3 DNA: TGCGCCAGCAGCTCTGACAGGAACACTGAAGCTTTCTTT
CDR3 protein: CASSSDRNTEAFF

clone size: .
J gene: TRBJ2-1
V gene: TRBV2
D gene: TRBD2
CDR3 DNA: TGTGCCAGCAGTGGGGGGGGACTAGCGGGAGTCGGATCCTACAATGAGCAGTTCTTC
CDR3 protein: CASSGGGLAGVGSYNEQFF

clone size: once
J gene: TRBJ2-1
V gene: TRBV5-8
D gene: TRBD1
CDR3 DNA: TGTGCCAGCAGCGCAAACAGGGGGCGCAGGGATGAGCAGTTCTTC
CDR3 protein: CASSANRGRRDEQFF

clone size: .
J gene: TRBJ2-1
V gene: TRBV10-3
D gene: .
CDR3 DNA: TGTGCCATCATGGCCGGCACCCCCTACAATGAGCAGTTCTTC
CDR3 protein: CAIMAGTPYNEQFF

clone size: .
J gene: TRBJ1-1
V gene: TRBV2
D gene: .
CDR3 DNA: TGTGCCAGCAGTGAATGGACATTGAACACTGAAGCTTTCTTT
CDR3 protein: CASSEWTLNTEAFF

clone size: few
J gene: TRBJ1-2
V gene: TRBV27
D gene: .
CDR3 DNA: TGTGCCAGCAGTTGGAGGGGAGGTTGGGGCTACACCTTC
CDR3 protein: CASSWRGGWGYTF

clone size: .
J gene: TRBJ2-2
V gene: TRBV18
D gene: .
CDR3 DNA: TGTGCCAGCTCACCCAGACAGAAAAACTTGAACACCGGGGAGCTGTTTTTT
CDR3 protein: CASSPRQKNLNTGELFF

clone size: .
J gene: TRBJ2-1
V gene: TRBV19
D gene: TRBD1
CDR3 DNA: TGTGCCAGTATCTCAAACAGGGGAAACTCCTACAATGAGCAGTTCTTC
CDR3 protein: CASISNRGNSYNEQFF

clone size: .
J gene: TRBJ2-3
V gene: TRBV19
D gene: TRBD2
CDR3 DNA: TGTGCCACATCGACTAGCGGGAGAGCAGATACGCAGTATTTT
CDR3 protein: CATSTSGRADTQYF

clone size: .
J gene: TRBJ2-7
V gene: TRBV6-6
D gene: TRBD1
CDR3 DNA: TGTGCCAGCAGTTACTCGACAGGGGGTCCCTACGAGCAGTACTTC
CDR3 protein: CASSYSTGGPYEQYF

clone size: .
J gene: TRBJ1-4
V gene: TRBV11-2
D gene: TRBD1
CDR3 DNA: TGTGCCAGCAGCTTAGTACCCGGGACAGTTGGAGAAAAACTGTTTTTT
CDR3 protein: CASSLVPGTVGEKLFF

clone size: .
J gene: TRBJ1-2
V gene: TRBV27
D gene: .
CDR3 DNA: TGTGCCAGCAGTTTCGGACCCGGAGGGGGCTACACCTTC
CDR3 protein: CASSFGPGGGYTF

clone size: .
J gene: TRBJ2-1
V gene: TRBV7-8
D gene: TRBD2
CDR3 DNA: TGTGCCAGCAGCTTAAGACTAGCGGGGGACTACAATGAGCAGTTCTTC
CDR3 protein: CASSLRLAGDYNEQFF

clone size: .
J gene: TRBJ1-3
V gene: TRBV11-3
D gene: .
CDR3 DNA: TGTGCCAGCAGCTCGCAGGGATCCTCTGGAAACACCATATATTTT
CDR3 protein: CASSSQGSSGNTIYF

clone size: once
J gene: TRBJ2-7
V gene: TRBV10-2
D gene: TRBD1
CDR3 DNA: TGCGCCAGCAGTGCCCCAGGGGGCAACTACGAGCAGTACTTC
CDR3 protein: CASSAPGGNYEQYF

clone size: .
J gene: TRBJ1-4
V gene: TRBV4-1
D gene: TRBD1
CDR3 DNA: TGCGCCAGCAGCCACGGACAGGGGCGGGTGGAAAAACTGTTTTTT
CDR3 protein: CASSHGQGRVEKLFF

clone size: .
J gene: TRBJ1-5
V gene: TRBV19
D gene: .
CDR3 DNA: TGTGCCAGTAGTATAGACGGAGACAGTTGGGGCAATCAGCCCCAGCATTTT
CDR3 protein: CASSIDGDSWGNQPQHF

clone size: few
J gene: TRBJ1-1
V gene: TRBV6-5
D gene: .
CDR3 DNA: TGTGCCAGCAGTTACTCCCTGACAGGGAACACTGAAGCTTTCTTT
CDR3 protein: CASSYSLTGNTEAFF

clone size: .
J gene: TRBJ1-2
V gene: TRBV21-1
D gene: .
CDR3 DNA: TGTGCCAGCTACCTAACAGGGGTTGGTGGCTACACCTTC
CDR3 protein: CASYLTGVGGYTF

clone size: once
J gene: TRBJ1-1
V gene: TRBV19
D gene: .
CDR3 DNA: TGTGCCAGTAGGTTGGGAGGCATGAACACTGAAGCTTTCTTT
CDR3 protein: CASRLGGMNTEAFF

clone size: .
J gene: TRBJ2-5
V gene: TRBV18
D gene: .
CDR3 DNA: TGTGCCAGCTCACCGGACGAGACCCAGTACTTC
CDR3 protein: CASSPDETQYF

clone size: .
J gene: TRBJ2-3
V gene: TRBV5-1
D gene: TRBD2
CDR3 DNA: TGCGCCAGCAGCTTGGCCCCTAGCGGGTATAATCCTAGCACAGATACGCAGTATTTT
CDR3 protein: CASSLAPSGYNPSTDTQYF

clone size: few
J gene: TRBJ1-1
V gene: TRBV5-1
D gene: .
CDR3 DNA: TGCGCCAGCTCTTCTGCGTCGAACACTGAAGCTTTCTTT
CDR3 protein: CASSSASNTEAFF

clone size: .
J gene: TRBJ2-1
V gene: TRBV10-3
D gene: TRBD2
CDR3 DNA: TGTGCCATCAGTGACTCGGGACTAGCGGGAGGGAATGAGCAGTTCTTC
CDR3 protein: CAISDSGLAGGNEQFF

clone size: once
J gene: TRBJ1-5
V gene: TRBV10-1
D gene: TRBD1
CDR3 DNA: TGCGCCAGCAGCCTCAGACAGGGGAGGCCCAACCAGCCCCAGCATTTT
CDR3 protein: CASSLRQGRPNQPQHF

clone size: .
J gene: TRBJ2-7
V gene: TRBV10-3
D gene: .
CDR3 DNA: TGTGCCATCTTACAGGGAGAGGGCTACGAGCAGTACTTC
CDR3 protein: CAILQGEGYEQYF